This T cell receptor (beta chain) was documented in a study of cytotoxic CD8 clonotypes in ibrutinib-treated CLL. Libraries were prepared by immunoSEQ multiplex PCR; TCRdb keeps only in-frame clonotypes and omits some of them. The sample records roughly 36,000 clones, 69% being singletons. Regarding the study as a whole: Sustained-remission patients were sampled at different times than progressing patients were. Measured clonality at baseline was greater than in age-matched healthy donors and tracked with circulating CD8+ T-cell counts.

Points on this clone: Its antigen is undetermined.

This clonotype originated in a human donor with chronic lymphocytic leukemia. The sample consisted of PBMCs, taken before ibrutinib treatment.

The CDR3 protein is CASSLRRGHNQPQHF. The CDR3 DNA sequence: TGTGCCAGCAGCTTGCGCAGGGGGCACAATCAGCCCCAGCATTTT. J is TRBJ1-5 and V is TRBV5-6; 8 positions match TRBD1. CDR3 length: 15 amino acids. The V and J ends lost 1 base and 3 bases, in that order; junction bases with no gene match: 3. Germline CDR1 reads SGHDT; CDR2 reads YYEEEE.